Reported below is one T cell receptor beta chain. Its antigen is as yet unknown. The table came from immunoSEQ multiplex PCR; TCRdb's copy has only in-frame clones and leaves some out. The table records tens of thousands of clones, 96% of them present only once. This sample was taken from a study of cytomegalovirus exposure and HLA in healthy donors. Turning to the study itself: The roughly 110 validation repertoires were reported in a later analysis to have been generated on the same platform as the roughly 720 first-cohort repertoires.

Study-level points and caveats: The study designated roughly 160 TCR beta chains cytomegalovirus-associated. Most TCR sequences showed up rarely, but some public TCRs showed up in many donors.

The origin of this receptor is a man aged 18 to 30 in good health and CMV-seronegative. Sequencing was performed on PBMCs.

The CDR3 DNA reads as TGTGCCAGCAGTCCACTAGCGGGAGGGCCCGAGCAGTACTTC. It translates to CASSPLAGGPEQYF. The genes are TRBV6-5 and TRBJ2-7; 13 bases are a match to TRBD2. The CDR3 consists of 14 residues. Germline V CDR1 and CDR2: MNHEY, SVGAGI. With V trimmed by 5 bases and J by 6 bases, 4 bases remained unmatched.